This T cell receptor beta chain was found in a study of control samples from healthy donors and cancer patients. V lost 5 bases and J 5 bases, leaving 16 bases between the germline ends. There are 15 residues in the CDR3. In germline, CDR1 is MDHEN, CDR2 SYDVKM. Some clones are missing from TCRdb's copy, which holds only in-frame ones; the method was immunoSEQ multiplex PCR. The sample lists roughly 150,000 clones; nearly 95% were seen once. The TCR comes from a man aged 50 or older in good health. Source material: blood. The V and J genes are TRBV28 and TRBJ1-5, with D possibly TRBD1 on 5 matching bases. The CDR3 DNA sequence: TGTGCCAGCAGTGGTTGGGGAGGGGAGGATCAGCCCCAGCATTTT. As protein: CASSGWGGEDQPQHF.